This TCR beta chain was captured by sequencing in a study of CD8 T cells in Susac syndrome. Whole-study findings and limits: As acknowledged by the study, its TCR sequencing and HLA analysis included a relatively small number of individuals.

The TEMRA cells underwent FACS enrichment, while the CD8+ and CD4+ T cells underwent negative isolation. Germline assignment: CDR1 MGHRA and CDR2 YSYEKL. There are 18 residues in the CDR3. After removal of 5 bases from V and 0 bases from J, the junction contained 12 bases not matched to a gene. To note about this clonotype: Its antigen is not known.

Reverse transcription used roughly 0.45 to 1 ug RNA and random hexamers. A multiplex approach, immunoSEQ multiplex PCR, amplified TCR beta CDR3 across 54 Vbeta and 13 Jbeta. TCRdb re-derived calls from the immunoSEQ multiplex PCR reads in MiXCR, one entry per CDR3 protein. The table records under 550,000 distinct CDR3 sequences, more than 70% of them present only once. The receptor was isolated from a human donor with multiple sclerosis. The chain employs TRBV4-1 and TRBJ2-7, with 11 bases matching TRBD1. Source material: CD8+ T cells from PBMCs. The CDR3 DNA reads TGCGCCAGCAGCTACTACCCGGGACAGGGGGGCAGCTCCTACGAGCAGTACTTC. Encoded protein: CASSYYPGQGGSSYEQYF.